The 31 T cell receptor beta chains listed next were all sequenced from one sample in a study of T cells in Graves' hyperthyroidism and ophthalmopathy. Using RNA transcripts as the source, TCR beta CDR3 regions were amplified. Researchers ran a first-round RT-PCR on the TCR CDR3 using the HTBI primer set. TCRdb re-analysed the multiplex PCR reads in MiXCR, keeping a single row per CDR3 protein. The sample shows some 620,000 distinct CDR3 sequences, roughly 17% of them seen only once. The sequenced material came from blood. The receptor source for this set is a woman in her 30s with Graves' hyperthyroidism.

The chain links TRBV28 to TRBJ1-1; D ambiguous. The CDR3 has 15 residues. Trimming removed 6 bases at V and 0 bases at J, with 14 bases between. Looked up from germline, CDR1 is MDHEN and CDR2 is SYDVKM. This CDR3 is CASSPLRHLNTEAFF. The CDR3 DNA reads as TGTGCCAGCAGCCCTCTAAGACACCTGAACACTGAAGCTTTCTTT.

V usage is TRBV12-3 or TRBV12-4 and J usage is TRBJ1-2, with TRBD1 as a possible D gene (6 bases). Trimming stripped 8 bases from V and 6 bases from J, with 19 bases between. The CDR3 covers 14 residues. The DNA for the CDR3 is TGTGCCAGCGGAATATACAGGGTCTTAGATGGCTACACCTTC. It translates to CASGIYRVLDGYTF.

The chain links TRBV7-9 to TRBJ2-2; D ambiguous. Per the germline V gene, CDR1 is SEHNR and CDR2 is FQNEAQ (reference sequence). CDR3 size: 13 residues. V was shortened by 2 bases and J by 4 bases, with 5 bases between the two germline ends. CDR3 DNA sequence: TGTGCCAGCAGCTTATACCCCACCGGGGAGCTGTTTTTT. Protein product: CASSLYPTGELFF.

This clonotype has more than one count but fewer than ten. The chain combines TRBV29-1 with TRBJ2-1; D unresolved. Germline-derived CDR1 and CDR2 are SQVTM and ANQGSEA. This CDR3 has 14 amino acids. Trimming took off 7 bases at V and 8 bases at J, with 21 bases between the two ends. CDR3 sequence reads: CSAPSDHQEDEQFF. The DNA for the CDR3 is TGCAGCGCCCCGTCGGACCATCAAGAGGATGAGCAGTTCTTC.

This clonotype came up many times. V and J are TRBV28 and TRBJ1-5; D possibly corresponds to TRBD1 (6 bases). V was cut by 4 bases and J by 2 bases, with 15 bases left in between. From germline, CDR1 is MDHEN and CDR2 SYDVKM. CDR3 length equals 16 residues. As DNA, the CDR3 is TGTGCCAGCAGTTCATCCCGTGAGGGGGGCAATCAGCCCCAGCATTTT. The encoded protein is CASSSSREGGNQPQHF.

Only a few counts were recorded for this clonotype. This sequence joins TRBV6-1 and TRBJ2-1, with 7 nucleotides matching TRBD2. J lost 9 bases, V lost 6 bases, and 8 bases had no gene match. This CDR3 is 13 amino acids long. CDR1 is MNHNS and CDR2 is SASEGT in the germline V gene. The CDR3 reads CASSRSGKGEQFF. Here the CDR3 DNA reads TGTGCCAGCAGCAGAAGCGGGAAGGGTGAGCAGTTCTTC.

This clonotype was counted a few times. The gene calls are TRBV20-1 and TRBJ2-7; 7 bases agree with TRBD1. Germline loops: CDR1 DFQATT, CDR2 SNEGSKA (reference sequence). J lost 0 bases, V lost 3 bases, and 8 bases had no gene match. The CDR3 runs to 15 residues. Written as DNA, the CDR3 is TGCAGTGCTAGGTACAGGGGACCCCCCTCCTACGAGCAGTACTTC. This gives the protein CSARYRGPPSYEQYF.

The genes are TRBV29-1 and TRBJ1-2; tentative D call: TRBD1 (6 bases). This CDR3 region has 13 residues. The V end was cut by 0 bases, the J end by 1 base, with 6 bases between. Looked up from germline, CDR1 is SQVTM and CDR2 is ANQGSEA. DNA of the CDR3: TGCAGCGTTGAAGAAGGGGGTAACTATGGCTACACCTTC. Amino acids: CSVEEGGNYGYTF. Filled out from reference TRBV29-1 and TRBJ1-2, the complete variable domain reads SAVISQKPSRDICQRGTSLTIQCQVDSQVTMMFWYRQQPGQSLTLIATANQGSEATYESGFVIDKFPISRPNLTFSTLTVSNMSPEDSSIYLCSVEEGGNYGYTFGSGTRLTVV.

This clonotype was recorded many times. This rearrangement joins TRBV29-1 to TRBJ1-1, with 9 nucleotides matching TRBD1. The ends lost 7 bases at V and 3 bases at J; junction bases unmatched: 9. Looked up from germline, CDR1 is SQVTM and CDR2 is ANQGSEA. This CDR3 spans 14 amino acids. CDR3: CSGNRGPGYTEAFF. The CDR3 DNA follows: TGCAGCGGCAACAGGGGGCCAGGATACACTGAAGCTTTCTTT.

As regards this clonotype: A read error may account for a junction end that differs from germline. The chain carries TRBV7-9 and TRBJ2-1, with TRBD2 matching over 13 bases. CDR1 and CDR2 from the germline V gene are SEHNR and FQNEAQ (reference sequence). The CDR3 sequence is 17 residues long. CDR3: CASSPGLAGDIRNEQFF. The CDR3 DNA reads TGCGCCAGCAGCCCAGGACTAGCGGGAGATATAAGGAATGAGCAGTTCTTC.

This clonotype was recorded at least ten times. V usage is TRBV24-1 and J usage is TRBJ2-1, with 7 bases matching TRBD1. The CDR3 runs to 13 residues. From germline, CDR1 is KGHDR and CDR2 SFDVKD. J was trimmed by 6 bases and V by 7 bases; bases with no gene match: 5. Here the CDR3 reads CATRGQVGNEQFF. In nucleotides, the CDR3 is TGTGCCACCAGAGGACAGGTTGGCAATGAGCAGTTCTTC.

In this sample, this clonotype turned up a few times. This CDR3 reads CASKNEGGSEAFF. The CDR3 coding sequence is TGTGCCAGTAAAAACGAAGGGGGCTCTGAAGCTTTCTTT. The V call is TRBV7-2, the J call TRBJ1-1, with TRBD1 matching over 7 bases. Unmatched junction bases numbered 10, after V lost 9 bases and J lost 6 bases. This CDR3 spans 13 amino acids. Looked up from germline, CDR1 is SGHTA and CDR2 is FQGNSA.

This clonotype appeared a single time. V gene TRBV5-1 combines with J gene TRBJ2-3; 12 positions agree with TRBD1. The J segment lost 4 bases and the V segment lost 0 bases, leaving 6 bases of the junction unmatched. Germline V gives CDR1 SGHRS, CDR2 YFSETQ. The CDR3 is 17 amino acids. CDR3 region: CASSLGGTGGVSDTQYF. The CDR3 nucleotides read TGCGCCAGCAGCTTGGGAGGGACAGGGGGCGTCTCAGATACGCAGTATTTT.

The CDR3 DNA sequence: TGTGCCAGCAGTTTGGGACTAGCGGGAGGGCACGAGCAGTACTTC. Translated: CASSLGLAGGHEQYF. The chain has TRBV28 and TRBJ2-7, with 16 nucleotides matching TRBD2. In germline, CDR1 is MDHEN, CDR2 SYDVKM. V lost 3 bases and J lost 5; bases outside the gene matches: 1. This CDR3 spans 15 amino acids.

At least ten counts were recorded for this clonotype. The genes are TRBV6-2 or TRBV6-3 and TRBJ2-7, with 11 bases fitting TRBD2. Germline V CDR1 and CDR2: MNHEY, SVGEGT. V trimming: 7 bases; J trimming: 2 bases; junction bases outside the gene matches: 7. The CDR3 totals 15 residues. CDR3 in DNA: TGTGCCAGCATCCAGACTAGCGGGAAACCCTACGAGCAGTACTTC. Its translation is CASIQTSGKPYEQYF.

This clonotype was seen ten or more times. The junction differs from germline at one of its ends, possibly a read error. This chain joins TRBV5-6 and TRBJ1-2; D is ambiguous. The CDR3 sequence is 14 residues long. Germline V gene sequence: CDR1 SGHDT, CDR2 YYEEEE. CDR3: CASIQTRTGYSYTF. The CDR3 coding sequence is TGTGCCAGCATCCAGACCCGGACGGGCTATAGCTACACCTTC.

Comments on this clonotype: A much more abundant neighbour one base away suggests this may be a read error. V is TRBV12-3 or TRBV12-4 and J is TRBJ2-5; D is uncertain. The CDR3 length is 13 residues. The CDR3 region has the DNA TGTGCCAGCAGTTTTCTAAGAAGAGAGTCCCAGTACTTC. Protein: CASSFLRRESQYF.

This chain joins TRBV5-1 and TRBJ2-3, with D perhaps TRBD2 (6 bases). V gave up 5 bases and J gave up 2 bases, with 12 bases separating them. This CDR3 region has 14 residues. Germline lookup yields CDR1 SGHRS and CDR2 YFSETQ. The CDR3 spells CASSTSFVTDTQYF. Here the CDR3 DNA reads TGCGCCAGCAGTACTAGCTTCGTCACAGATACGCAGTATTTT.

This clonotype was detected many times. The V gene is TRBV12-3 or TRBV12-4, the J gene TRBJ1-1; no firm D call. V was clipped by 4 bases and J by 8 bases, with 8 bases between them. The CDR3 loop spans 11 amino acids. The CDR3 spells CASSWVGEAFF. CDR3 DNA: TGTGCCAGCAGTTGGGTGGGGGAAGCTTTCTTT.

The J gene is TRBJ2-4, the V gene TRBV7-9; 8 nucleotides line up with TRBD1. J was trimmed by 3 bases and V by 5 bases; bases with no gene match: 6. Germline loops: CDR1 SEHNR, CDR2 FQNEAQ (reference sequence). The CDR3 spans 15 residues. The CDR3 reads CASSGTGGVKNIQYF. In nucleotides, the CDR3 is TGTGCCAGCAGCGGGACAGGCGGGGTCAAAAACATTCAGTACTTC.

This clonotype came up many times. CDR3 residues: CASTASGMAGEQFF. For the CDR3, the DNA is TGTGCCAGTACCGCTAGCGGGATGGCTGGTGAGCAGTTCTTC. The chain is built from TRBV19 and TRBJ2-1, with 9 bases lining up with TRBD2. The junction had 10 bases not matched to a gene; V was cut back by 7 bases and J by 9 bases. Germline V gives CDR1 LNHDA, CDR2 SQIVND (reference sequence). This CDR3 spans 14 amino acids.

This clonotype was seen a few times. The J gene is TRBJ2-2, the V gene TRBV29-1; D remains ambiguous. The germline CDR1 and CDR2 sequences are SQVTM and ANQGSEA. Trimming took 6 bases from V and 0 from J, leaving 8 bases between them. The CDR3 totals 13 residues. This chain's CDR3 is CSVWQTNTGELFF. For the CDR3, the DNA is TGCAGCGTCTGGCAGACGAACACCGGGGAGCTGTTTTTT.

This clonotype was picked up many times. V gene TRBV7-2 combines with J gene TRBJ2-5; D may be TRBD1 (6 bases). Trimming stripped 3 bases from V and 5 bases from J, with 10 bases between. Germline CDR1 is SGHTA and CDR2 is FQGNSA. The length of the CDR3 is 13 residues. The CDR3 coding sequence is TGTGCCAGCAGCTTGGGGGCCGAGGAGACCCAGTACTTC. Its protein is CASSLGAEETQYF.

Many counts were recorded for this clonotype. The CDR3 nucleotides are TGTGCCAGCAGTTACGAGGGTATAGGGACTGAAGCTTTCTTT. It translates to CASSYEGIGTEAFF. The rearrangement links TRBV6-5 to TRBJ1-1; the D is unclear. Germline V gives CDR1 MNHEY, CDR2 SVGAGI. CDR3 length: 14 amino acids. V shed 2 bases and J shed 5 bases, with 12 bases lying between them.

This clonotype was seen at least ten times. CDR3 amino acids: CASSLDRDNEQFF. CDR3 nucleotide sequence: TGTGCCAGCAGCTTAGACAGGGACAATGAGCAGTTCTTC. The chain is built from TRBV11-2 and TRBJ2-1; D may be TRBD1 (5 bases). The ends were cut back, 0 bases at V and 5 bases at J, with 5 bases in the middle. From germline, CDR1 is SGHAT and CDR2 FQNNGV. The CDR3 contains 13 residues. The full variable domain, rest sourced from reference TRBV11-2 and TRBJ2-1, is EAGVAQSPRYKIIEKRQSVAFWCNPISGHATLYWYQQILGQGPKLLIQFQNNGVVDDSQLPKDRFSAERLKGVDSTLKIQPAKLEDSAVYLCASSLDRDNEQFFGPGTRLTVL.

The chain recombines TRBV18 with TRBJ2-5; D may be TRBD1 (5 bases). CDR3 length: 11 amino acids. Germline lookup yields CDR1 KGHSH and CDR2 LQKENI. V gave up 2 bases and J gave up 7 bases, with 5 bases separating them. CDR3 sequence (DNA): TGTGCCAGCTCACCAGGGGCGACCCAGTACTTC. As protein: CASSPGATQYF.

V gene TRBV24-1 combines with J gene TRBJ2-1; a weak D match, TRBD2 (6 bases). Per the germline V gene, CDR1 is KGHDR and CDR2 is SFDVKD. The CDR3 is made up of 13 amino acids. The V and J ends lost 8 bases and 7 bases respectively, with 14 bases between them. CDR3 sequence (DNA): TGTGCCACCACCCCTATCGGGGGAAATGAGCAGTTCTTC. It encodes CATTPIGGNEQFF.

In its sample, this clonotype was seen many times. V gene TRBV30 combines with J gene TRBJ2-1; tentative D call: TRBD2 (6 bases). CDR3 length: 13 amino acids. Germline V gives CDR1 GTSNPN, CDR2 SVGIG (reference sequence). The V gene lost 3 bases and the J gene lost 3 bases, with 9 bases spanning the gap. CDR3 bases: TGTGCCTGGAGCGTAGCGGACTACAATGAGCAGTTCTTC. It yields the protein CAWSVADYNEQFF. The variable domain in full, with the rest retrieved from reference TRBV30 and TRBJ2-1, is SQTIHQWPATLVQPVGSPLSLECTVEGTSNPNLYWYRQAAGRGLQLLFYSVGIGQISSEVPQNLSASRPQDRQFILSSKKLLLSDSGFYLCAWSVADYNEQFFGPGTRLTVL.

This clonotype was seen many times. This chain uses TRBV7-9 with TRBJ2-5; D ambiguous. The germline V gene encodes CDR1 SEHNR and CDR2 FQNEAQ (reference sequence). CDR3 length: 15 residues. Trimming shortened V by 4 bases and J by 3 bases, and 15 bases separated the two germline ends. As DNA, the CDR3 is TGTGCCAGCAGCTCGACTGTTGGAACGGAAGAGACCCAGTACTTC. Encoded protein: CASSSTVGTEETQYF.

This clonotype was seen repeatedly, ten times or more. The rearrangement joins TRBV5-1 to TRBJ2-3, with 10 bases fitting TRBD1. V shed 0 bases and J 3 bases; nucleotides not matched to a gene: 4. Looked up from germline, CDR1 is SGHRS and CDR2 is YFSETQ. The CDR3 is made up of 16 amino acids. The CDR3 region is CASSLADRGLTDTQYF. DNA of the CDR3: TGCGCCAGCAGCTTGGCCGACAGGGGGCTTACAGATACGCAGTATTTT.

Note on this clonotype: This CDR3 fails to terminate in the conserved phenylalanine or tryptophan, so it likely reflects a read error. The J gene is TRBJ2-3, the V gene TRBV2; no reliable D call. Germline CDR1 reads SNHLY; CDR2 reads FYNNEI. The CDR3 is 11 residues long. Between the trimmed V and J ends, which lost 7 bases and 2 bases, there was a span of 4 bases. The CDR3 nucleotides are TGTGCCAGCATTCACACAGATACGCAGTATCTT. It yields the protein CASIHTDTQYL.